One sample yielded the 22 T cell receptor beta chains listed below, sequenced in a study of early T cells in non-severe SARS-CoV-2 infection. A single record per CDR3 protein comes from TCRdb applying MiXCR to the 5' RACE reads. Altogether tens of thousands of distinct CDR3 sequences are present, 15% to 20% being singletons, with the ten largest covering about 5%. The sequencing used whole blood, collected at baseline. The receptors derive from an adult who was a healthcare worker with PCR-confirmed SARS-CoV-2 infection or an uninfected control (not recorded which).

The CDR3 spells CASSQALGSYNEQFF. The CDR3 DNA reads TGCGCCAGCAGCCAAGCTCTTGGGTCCTACAATGAGCAGTTCTTC. The rearrangement uses TRBV4-1 and TRBJ2-1, with D hard to call. The ends were cut back, 1 base at V and 1 base at J, with 8 bases in the middle. The CDR3 is 15 amino acids. Per germline, CDR1 MGHRA and CDR2 YSYEKL.

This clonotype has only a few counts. DNA of the CDR3: TGTGCCAGCAGAGGGTCAAACAGGCCCATGAACACTGAAGCTTTCTTT. It encodes CASRGSNRPMNTEAFF. V is TRBV28 and J is TRBJ1-1, with a tentative D call TRBD1 (5 bases). CDR1 and CDR2 from the germline V gene are MDHEN and SYDVKM. This CDR3 comprises 16 residues. V shed 6 bases and J shed 0 bases, with 17 bases lying between them.

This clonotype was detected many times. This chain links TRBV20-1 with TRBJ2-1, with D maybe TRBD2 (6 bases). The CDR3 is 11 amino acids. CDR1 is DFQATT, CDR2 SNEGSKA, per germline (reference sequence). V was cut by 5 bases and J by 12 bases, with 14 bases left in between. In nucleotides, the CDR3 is TGCAGTGCTTGGGACTCGCCAAGGCAGTTCTTC. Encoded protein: CSAWDSPRQFF.

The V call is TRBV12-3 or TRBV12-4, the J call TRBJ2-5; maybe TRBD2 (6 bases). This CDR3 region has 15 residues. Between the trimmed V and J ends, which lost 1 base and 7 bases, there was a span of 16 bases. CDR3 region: CASSLGGKIFGTQYF. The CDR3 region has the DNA TGTGCCAGCAGTTTAGGCGGGAAGATATTCGGGACCCAGTACTTC.

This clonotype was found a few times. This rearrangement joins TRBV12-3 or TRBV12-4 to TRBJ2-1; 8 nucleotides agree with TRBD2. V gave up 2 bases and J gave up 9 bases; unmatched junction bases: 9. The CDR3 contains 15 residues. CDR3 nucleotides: TGTGCCAGCAGTTTATTCGGCGGGAGGACCTCTGAGCAGTTCTTC. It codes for CASSLFGGRTSEQFF.

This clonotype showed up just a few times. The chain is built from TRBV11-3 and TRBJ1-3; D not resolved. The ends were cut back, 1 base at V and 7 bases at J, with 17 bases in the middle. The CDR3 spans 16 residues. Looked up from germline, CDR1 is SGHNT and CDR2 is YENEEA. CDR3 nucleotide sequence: TGTGCCAGCAGCTTAGTTTCGGGCCTCAACTGGAACACCATATATTTT. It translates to CASSLVSGLNWNTIYF.

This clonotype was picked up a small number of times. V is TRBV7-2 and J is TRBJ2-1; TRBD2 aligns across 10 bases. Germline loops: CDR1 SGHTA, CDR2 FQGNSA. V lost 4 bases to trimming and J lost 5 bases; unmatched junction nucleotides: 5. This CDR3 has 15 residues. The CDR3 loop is CASSSSSGSNNEQFF. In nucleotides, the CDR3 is TGTGCCAGCAGCTCCTCTAGCGGGAGTAACAATGAGCAGTTCTTC.

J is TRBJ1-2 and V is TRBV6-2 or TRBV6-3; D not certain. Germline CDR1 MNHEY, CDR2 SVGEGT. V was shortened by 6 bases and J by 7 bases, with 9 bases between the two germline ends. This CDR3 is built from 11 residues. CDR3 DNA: TGTGCCAGCAGGTCTGGAATTGGCTACACCTTC. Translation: CASRSGIGYTF.

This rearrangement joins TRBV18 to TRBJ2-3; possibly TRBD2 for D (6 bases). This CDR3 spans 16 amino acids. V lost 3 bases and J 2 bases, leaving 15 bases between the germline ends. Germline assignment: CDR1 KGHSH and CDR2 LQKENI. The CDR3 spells CASSPNGGRDTDTQYF. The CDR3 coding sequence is TGTGCCAGCTCACCGAACGGGGGTCGGGACACAGATACGCAGTATTTT. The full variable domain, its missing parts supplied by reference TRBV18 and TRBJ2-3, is NAGVMQNPRHLVRRRGQEARLRCSPMKGHSHVYWYRQLPEEGLKFMVYLQKENIIDESGMPKERFSAEFPKEGPSILRIQQVVRGDSAAYFCASSPNGGRDTDTQYFGPGTRLTVL.

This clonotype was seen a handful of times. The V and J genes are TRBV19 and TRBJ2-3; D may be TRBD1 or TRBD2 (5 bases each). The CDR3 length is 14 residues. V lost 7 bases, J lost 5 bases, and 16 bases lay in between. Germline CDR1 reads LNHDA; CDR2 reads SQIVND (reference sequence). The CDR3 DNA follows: TGTGCCAGTACCCAGGGAACCGGGGTAGATACGCAGTATTTT. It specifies CASTQGTGVDTQYF.

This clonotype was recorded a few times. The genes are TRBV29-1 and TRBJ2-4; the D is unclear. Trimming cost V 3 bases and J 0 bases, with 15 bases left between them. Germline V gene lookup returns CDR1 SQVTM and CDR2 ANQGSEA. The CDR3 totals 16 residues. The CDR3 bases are TGCAGCGTTGAGTGGATGGGCCCAAGAGCCAAAAACATTCAGTACTTC. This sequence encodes CSVEWMGPRAKNIQYF. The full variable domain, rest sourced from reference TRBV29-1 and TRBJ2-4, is SAVISQKPSRDICQRGTSLTIQCQVDSQVTMMFWYRQQPGQSLTLIATANQGSEATYESGFVIDKFPISRPNLTFSTLTVSNMSPEDSSIYLCSVEWMGPRAKNIQYFGAGTRLSVL.

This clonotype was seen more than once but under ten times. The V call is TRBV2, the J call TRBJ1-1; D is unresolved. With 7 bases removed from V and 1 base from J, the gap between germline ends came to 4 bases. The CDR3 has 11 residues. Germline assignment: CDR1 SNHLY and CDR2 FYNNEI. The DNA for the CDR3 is TGTGCCAGCACCCCGAACACTGAAGCTTTCTTT. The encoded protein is CASTPNTEAFF.

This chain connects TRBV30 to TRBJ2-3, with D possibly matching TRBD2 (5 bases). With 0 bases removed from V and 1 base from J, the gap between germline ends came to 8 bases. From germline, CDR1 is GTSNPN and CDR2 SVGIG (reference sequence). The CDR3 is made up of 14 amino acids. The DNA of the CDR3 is TGTGCCTGGAGTGTAGGGCGGGGCACAGATACGCAGTATTTT. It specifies CAWSVGRGTDTQYF.

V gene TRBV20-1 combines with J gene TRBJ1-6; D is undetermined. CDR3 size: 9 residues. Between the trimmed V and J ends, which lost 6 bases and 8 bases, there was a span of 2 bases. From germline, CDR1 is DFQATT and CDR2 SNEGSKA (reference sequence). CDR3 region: CSADSPLHF. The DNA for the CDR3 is TGCAGTGCCGATTCACCCCTCCACTTT.

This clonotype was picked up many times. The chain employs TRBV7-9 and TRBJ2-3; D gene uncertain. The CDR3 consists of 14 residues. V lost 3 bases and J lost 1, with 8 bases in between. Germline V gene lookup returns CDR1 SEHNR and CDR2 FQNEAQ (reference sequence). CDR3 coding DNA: TGTGCCAGCAGCTTTTGGCAGGGCACAGATACGCAGTATTTT. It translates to CASSFWQGTDTQYF.

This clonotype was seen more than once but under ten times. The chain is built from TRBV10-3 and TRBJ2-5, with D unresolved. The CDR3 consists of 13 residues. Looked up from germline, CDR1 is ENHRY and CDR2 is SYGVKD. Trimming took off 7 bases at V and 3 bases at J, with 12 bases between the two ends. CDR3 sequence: CAIKSQAEETQYF. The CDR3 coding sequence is TGTGCCATCAAGTCCCAAGCCGAAGAGACCCAGTACTTC.

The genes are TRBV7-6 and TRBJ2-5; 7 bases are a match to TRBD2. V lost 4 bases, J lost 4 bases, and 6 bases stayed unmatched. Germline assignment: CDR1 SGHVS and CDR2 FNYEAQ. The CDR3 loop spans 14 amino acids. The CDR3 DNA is TGTGCCAGCAGCTCACTATCTAGCGGAGAGACCCAGTACTTC. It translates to CASSSLSSGETQYF.

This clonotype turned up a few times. The CDR3 DNA reads as TGTGCCAGCAGCACCAATCAGGGGTCGGAATATGGCTACACCTTC. This sequence encodes CASSTNQGSEYGYTF. The rearrangement links TRBV9 to TRBJ1-2, with D tentatively TRBD1 (6 bases). Germline CDR1 reads SGDLS; CDR2 reads YYNGEE. Trimming shortened V by 4 bases and J by 5 bases, and 18 bases separated the two germline ends. The CDR3 is made up of 15 amino acids.

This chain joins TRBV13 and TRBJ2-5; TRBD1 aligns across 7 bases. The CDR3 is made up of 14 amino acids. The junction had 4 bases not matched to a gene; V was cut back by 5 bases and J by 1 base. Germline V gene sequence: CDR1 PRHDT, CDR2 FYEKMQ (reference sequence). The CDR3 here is CASSPGTAQETQYF. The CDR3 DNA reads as TGTGCCAGCAGCCCCGGGACAGCCCAAGAGACCCAGTACTTC.

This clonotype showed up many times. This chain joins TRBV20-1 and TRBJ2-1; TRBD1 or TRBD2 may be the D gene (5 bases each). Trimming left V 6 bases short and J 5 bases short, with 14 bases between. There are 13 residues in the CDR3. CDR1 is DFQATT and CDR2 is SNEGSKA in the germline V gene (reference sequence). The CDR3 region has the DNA TGCAGTGCAACCGGGACGAAACACAATGAGCAGTTCTTC. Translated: CSATGTKHNEQFF.

CDR3 region: CASSESSGGQQFF. The CDR3, as DNA: TGCGCCAGCAGTGAGTCGTCTGGCGGACAGCAGTTCTTC. The V call is TRBV10-2, the J call TRBJ2-1; no reliable D call. There are 13 residues in the CDR3. Deletions cut 0 bases from V and 11 bases from J, with 11 bases between. CDR1 WSHSY and CDR2 SAAADI come from the germline V gene.

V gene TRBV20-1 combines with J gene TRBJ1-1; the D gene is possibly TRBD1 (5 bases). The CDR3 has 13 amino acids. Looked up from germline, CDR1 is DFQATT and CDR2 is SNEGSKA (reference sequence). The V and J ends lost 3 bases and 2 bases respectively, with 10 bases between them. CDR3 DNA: TGCAGTGCTAGTGGGGCGCCCAACACTGAAGCTTTCTTT. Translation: CSASGAPNTEAFF.